The 11 T cell receptor beta chains reported below all come from one sample, sequenced in a study of cytotoxic CD8 clonotypes in ibrutinib-treated CLL. Profiled with immunoSEQ multiplex PCR; TCRdb holds only in-frame clones, not every one. This repertoire shows 20,000 to 30,000 clones, 65% to 80% found once; its top ten account for approximately 46%. The specimen comprised PBMCs, sampled after 12 months of ibrutinib treatment. The receptors were sampled from a human donor with chronic lymphocytic leukemia.

This CDR3 reads CASSSRGSGANVLTF. For the CDR3, the DNA is TGCGCCAGCAGCTCCCGGGGGAGTGGGGCCAACGTCCTGACTTTC. The chain joins TRBV5-1 to TRBJ2-6; TRBD2 might be the D (6 bases). Trimming removed 3 bases at V and 3 bases at J, with 10 bases between. Germline V gives CDR1 SGHRS, CDR2 YFSETQ. This CDR3 has 15 residues.

The chain links TRBV20-1 to TRBJ1-3; D not resolved. The CDR3 runs to 11 residues. CDR1 and CDR2 (germline): DFQATT, SNEGSKA (reference sequence). V was clipped by 5 bases and J by 4 bases, with 6 bases between them. As DNA, the CDR3 is TGCAGTGCTGATTTAGGAAACACCATATATTTT. Its protein is CSADLGNTIYF.

The chain couples TRBV4-2 to TRBJ1-1, with D perhaps matching TRBD1 (6 bases). The V and J ends lost 4 bases and 7 bases respectively, with 16 bases between them. The CDR3 has 14 amino acids. The germline V gene encodes CDR1 LGHNA and CDR2 YNFKEQ. The CDR3 is CASSPDLGANEAFF. For the CDR3, the DNA is TGTGCCAGCAGCCCGGATTTGGGGGCGAATGAAGCTTTCTTT.

The V call is TRBV19, the J call TRBJ2-2, with TRBD2 as a possible D gene (5 bases). This CDR3 has 16 residues. V was clipped by 7 bases and J by 2 bases, with 17 bases between them. Germline lookup yields CDR1 LNHDA and CDR2 SQIVND (reference sequence). CDR3 protein: CASMGSDGSNTGELFF. The CDR3 DNA is TGTGCCAGTATGGGGAGCGACGGGTCAAACACCGGGGAGCTGTTTTTT.

This chain joins TRBV20-1 and TRBJ1-4; no clear D gene. The ends were cut back, 3 bases at V and 11 bases at J, with 10 bases in the middle. The CDR3 has 11 amino acids. Germline values: CDR1 DFQATT, CDR2 SNEGSKA (reference sequence). The CDR3 here is CSASRFQKLFF. CDR3 DNA sequence: TGCAGTGCTAGTAGGTTCCAGAAACTGTTTTTT.

The chain employs TRBV7-3 and TRBJ2-7; D remains unclear. Germline V CDR1 and CDR2: SGHTA, FQGTGA. This CDR3 comprises 15 residues. Trimming shortened V by 1 base and J by 7 bases, and 17 bases separated the two germline ends. The CDR3 DNA reads TGTGCCAGCAGCTTAAGCCTGGCCGTGTTGAATGAGCAGTACTTC. This encodes CASSLSLAVLNEQYF. The entire variable domain, with the rest obtained from reference TRBV7-3 and TRBJ2-7, is as follows: GAGVSQTPSNKVTEKGKYVELRCDPISGHTALYWYRQSLGQGPEFLIYFQGTGAADDSGLPNDRFFAVRPEGSVSTLKIQRTERGDSAVYLCASSLSLAVLNEQYFGPGTRLTVT.

The chain is built from TRBV10-3 and TRBJ1-2; 9 bases fit TRBD1. The CDR3 totals 14 residues. J was trimmed by 7 bases and V by 10 bases; bases with no gene match: 13. Germline V gene sequence: CDR1 ENHRY, CDR2 SYGVKD. CDR3 bases: TGTGCCACCTGGGGGGGACAGGGCCGAGTTGGCTACACCTTC. Encoded protein: CATWGGQGRVGYTF.

The V gene is TRBV18, the J gene TRBJ1-2, with TRBD1 matching over 7 bases. CDR1 is KGHSH, CDR2 LQKENI, per germline. This CDR3 region has 14 residues. Losses at the gene ends were 1 base for V and 3 bases for J; bases not matched to a gene: 2. Here the CDR3 reads CASSPQGADYGYTF. CDR3 DNA: TGTGCCAGCTCACCACAGGGGGCGGACTATGGCTACACCTTC.

This rearrangement joins TRBV5-1 to TRBJ2-3; TRBD1 matches at 10 bases. CDR1 is SGHRS and CDR2 is YFSETQ in the germline V gene. With 0 bases clipped from V and 4 bases from J, the junction kept 2 bases outside the gene matches. The CDR3 totals 15 residues. This CDR3 reads CASSLDGQGADTQYF. CDR3 nucleotides: TGCGCCAGCAGCTTGGATGGACAGGGGGCAGATACGCAGTATTTT.

The J gene is TRBJ1-3, the V gene TRBV2; D remains unclear. Germline values: CDR1 SNHLY, CDR2 FYNNEI. CDR3 length equals 13 residues. The V gene lost 6 bases and the J gene lost 4 bases, with 10 bases spanning the gap. CDR3 region: CASRLGVGNTIYF. CDR3 DNA: TGTGCCAGCAGGTTGGGCGTGGGAAACACCATATATTTT. The complete variable domain, with remaining parts taken from reference TRBV2 and TRBJ1-3, reads EPEVTQTPSHQVTQMGQEVILRCVPISNHLYFYWYRQILGQKVEFLVSFYNNEISEKSEIFDDQFSVERPDGSNFTLKIRSTKLEDSAMYFCASRLGVGNTIYFGEGSWLTVV.

The chain carries TRBV5-4 and TRBJ1-6; unclear D gene. Deletions cut 3 bases from V and 4 bases from J, with 11 bases between. CDR1 SGHNT and CDR2 YYREEE come from the germline V gene (reference sequence). The CDR3 sequence is 15 residues long. The CDR3 is CASSWGSGYNSPLHF. CDR3 in DNA: TGTGCCAGCAGCTGGGGATCCGGGTATAATTCACCCCTCCACTTT.